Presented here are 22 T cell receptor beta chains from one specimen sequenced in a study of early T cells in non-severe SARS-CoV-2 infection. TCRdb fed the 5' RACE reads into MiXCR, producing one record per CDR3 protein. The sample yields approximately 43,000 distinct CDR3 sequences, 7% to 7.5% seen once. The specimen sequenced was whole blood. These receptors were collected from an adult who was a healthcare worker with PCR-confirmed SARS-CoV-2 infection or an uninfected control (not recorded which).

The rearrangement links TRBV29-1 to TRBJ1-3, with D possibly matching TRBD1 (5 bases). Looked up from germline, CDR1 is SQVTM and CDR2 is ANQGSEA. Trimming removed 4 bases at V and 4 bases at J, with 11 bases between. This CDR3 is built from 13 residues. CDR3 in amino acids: CSVAQGGGNTIYF. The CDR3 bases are TGCAGCGTTGCGCAGGGTGGCGGAAACACCATATATTTT.

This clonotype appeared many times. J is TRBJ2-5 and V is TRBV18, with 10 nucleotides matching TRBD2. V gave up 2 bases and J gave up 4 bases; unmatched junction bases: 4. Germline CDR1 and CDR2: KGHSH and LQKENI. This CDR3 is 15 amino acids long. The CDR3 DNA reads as TGTGCCAGCTCACCAGATGGGACTAGCGTAGAGACCCAGTACTTC. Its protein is CASSPDGTSVETQYF. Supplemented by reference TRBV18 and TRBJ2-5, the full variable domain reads NAGVMQNPRHLVRRRGQEARLRCSPMKGHSHVYWYRQLPEEGLKFMVYLQKENIIDESGMPKERFSAEFPKEGPSILRIQQVVRGDSAAYFCASSPDGTSVETQYFGPGTRLLVL.

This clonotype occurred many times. This chain's CDR3 is CATSSGTGLWGYTF. In nucleotides, the CDR3 is TGTGCCACCAGCAGCGGCACCGGCCTGTGGGGCTACACCTTC. The rearrangement joins TRBV15 to TRBJ1-2; no clear D gene. The germline V and J ends were trimmed by 3 bases and 8 bases, with 16 bases remaining between them. Germline assignment: CDR1 LNHNV and CDR2 YYDKDF (reference sequence). The CDR3 is 14 amino acids.

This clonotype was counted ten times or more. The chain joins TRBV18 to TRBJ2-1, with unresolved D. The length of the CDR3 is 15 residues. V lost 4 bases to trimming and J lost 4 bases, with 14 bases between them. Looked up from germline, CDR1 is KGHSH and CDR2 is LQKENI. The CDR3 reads CASSRRGPTYNEQFF. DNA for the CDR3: TGTGCCAGCTCACGACGAGGACCGACATACAATGAGCAGTTCTTC. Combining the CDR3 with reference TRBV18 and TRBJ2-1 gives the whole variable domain NAGVMQNPRHLVRRRGQEARLRCSPMKGHSHVYWYRQLPEEGLKFMVYLQKENIIDESGMPKERFSAEFPKEGPSILRIQQVVRGDSAAYFCASSRRGPTYNEQFFGPGTRLTVL.

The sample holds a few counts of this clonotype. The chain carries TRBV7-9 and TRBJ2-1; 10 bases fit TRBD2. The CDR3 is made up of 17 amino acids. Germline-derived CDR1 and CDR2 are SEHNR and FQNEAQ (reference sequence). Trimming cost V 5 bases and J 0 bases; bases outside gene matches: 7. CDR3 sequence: CASSPTSGSSSYNEQFF. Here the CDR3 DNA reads TGTGCCAGCAGCCCGACTAGCGGGTCGAGCTCCTACAATGAGCAGTTCTTC.

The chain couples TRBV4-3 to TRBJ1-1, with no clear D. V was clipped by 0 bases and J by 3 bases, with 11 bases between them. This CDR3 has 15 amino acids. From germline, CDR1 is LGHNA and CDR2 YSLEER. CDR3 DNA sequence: TGCGCCAGCAGCCAAGATATGGGGTTAGACACTGAAGCTTTCTTT. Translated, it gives CASSQDMGLDTEAFF.

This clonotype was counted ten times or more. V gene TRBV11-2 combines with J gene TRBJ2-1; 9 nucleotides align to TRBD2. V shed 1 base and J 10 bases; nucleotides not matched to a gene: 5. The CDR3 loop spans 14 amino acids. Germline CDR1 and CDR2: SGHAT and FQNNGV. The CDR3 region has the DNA TGTGCCAGCAGCTTAGTGGGGCTAGCGGGGGAGCAGTTCTTC. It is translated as CASSLVGLAGEQFF.

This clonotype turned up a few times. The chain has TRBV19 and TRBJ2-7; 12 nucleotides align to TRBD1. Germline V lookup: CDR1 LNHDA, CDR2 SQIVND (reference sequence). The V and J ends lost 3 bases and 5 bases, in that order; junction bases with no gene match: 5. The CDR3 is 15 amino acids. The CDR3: CASSIRDRGRDEQYF. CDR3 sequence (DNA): TGTGCCAGTAGTATCCGGGACAGGGGGCGCGACGAGCAGTACTTC.

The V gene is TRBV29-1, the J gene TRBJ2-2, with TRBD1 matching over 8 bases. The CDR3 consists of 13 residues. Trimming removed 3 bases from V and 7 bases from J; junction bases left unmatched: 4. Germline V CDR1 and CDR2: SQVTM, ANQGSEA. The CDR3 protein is CSVEDRVGGELFF. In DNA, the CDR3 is TGCAGCGTTGAGGACAGGGTCGGCGGGGAGCTGTTTTTT.

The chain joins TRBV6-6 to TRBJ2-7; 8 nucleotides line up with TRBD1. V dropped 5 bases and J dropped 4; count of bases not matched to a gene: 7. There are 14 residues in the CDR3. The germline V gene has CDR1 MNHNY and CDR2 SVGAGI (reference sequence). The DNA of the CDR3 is TGTGCCAGCAGTGCCGCCGGGACAGGATACGAGCAGTACTTC. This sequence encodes CASSAAGTGYEQYF.

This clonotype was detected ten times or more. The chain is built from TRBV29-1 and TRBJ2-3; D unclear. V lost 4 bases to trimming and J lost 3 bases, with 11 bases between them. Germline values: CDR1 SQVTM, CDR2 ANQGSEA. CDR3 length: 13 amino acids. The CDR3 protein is CSVARRSTDTQYF. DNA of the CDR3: TGCAGCGTTGCTCGCCGCTCGACAGATACGCAGTATTTT.

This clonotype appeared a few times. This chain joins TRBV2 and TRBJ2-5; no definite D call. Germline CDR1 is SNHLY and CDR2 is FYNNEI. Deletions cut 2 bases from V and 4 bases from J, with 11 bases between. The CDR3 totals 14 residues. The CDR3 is CASSEQGSAETQYF. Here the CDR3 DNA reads TGTGCCAGCAGTGAACAAGGCAGTGCAGAGACCCAGTACTTC.

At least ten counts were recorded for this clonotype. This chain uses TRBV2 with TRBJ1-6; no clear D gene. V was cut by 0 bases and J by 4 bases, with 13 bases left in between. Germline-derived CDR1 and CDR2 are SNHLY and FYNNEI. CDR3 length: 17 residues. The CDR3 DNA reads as TGTGCCAGCAGTGAAGCGCTGGGGTTCGAATATAATTCACCCCTCCACTTT. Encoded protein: CASSEALGFEYNSPLHF.

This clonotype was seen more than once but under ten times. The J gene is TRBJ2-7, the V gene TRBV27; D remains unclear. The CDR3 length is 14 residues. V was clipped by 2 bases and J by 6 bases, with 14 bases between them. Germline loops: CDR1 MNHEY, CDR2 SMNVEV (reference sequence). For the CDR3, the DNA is TGTGCCAGCAGTTTAAAGTGGGCGACACGCGAGCAGTACTTC. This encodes CASSLKWATREQYF.

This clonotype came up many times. The CDR3 region has the DNA TGTGCCAGCAGCCGGAGAGATAATTCACCCCTCCACTTT. Translated: CASSRRDNSPLHF. This sequence joins TRBV3-1 and TRBJ1-6; D ambiguous. Germline lookup yields CDR1 LGHDT and CDR2 YNNKEL (reference sequence). CDR3 length: 13 amino acids. The ends were cut back, 4 bases at V and 5 bases at J, with 6 bases in the middle.

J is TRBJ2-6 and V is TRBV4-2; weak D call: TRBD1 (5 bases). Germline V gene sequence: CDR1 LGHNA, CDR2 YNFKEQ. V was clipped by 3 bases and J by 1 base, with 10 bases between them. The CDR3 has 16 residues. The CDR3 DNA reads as TGTGCCAGCAGCCAGCTAACAGGATCTGGGGCCAACGTCCTGACTTTC. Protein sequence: CASSQLTGSGANVLTF.

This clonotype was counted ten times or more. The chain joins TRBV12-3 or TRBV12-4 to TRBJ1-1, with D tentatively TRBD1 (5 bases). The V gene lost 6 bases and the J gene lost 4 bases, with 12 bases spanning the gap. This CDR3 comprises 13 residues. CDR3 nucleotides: TGTGCCAGCAGCCGACAGAGAGGCACTGAAGCTTTCTTT. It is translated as CASSRQRGTEAFF.

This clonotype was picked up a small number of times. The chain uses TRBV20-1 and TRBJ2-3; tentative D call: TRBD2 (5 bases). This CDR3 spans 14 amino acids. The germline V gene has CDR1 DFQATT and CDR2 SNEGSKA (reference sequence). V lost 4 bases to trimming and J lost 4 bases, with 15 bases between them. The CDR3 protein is CSATDPSGPDTQYF. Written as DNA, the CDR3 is TGCAGTGCTACGGATCCGAGCGGCCCAGATACGCAGTATTTT.

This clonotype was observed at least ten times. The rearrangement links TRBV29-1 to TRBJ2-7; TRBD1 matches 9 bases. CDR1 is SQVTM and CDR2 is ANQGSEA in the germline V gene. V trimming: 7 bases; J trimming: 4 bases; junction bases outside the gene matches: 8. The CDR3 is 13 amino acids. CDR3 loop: CSASGTGRYEQYF. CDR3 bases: TGCAGCGCCTCCGGGACAGGGAGGTACGAGCAGTACTTC.

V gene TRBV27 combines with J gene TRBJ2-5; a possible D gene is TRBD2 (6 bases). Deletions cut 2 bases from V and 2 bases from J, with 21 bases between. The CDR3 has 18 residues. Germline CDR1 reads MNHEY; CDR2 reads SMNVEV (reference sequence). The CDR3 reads CASSLSFTTRRYQETQYF. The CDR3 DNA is TGTGCCAGCAGTTTAAGCTTCACGACTAGAAGATATCAAGAGACCCAGTACTTC.

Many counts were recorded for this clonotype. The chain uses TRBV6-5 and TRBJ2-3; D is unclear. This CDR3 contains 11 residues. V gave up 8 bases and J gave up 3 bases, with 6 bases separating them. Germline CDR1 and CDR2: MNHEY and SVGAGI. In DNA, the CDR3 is TGTGCCAGCCTGGGGACAGATACGCAGTATTTT. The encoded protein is CASLGTDTQYF.

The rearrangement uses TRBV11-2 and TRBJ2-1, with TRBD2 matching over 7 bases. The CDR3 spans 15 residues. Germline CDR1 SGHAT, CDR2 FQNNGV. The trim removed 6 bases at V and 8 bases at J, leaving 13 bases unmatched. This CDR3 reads CASRRGSSFGDEQFF. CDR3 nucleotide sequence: TGTGCCAGCAGGCGGGGGTCCTCCTTTGGGGATGAGCAGTTCTTC.